This T cell receptor (beta chain) was captured in a study of blood T cells in healthy people across ages. This clonotype was seen many times. Per-sample PBMC isolation yielded at least 6 million cells. A second about 6 to 12 cycle PCR used barcoded and J-beta primers. TCRdb reprocessed the 5' RACE reads via MiXCR and lists one record per CDR3 protein. Of 550,000 to 800,000 distinct CDR3 sequences in the sample, around 32% were seen once. The sequencing sample was made of blood. The sequence was obtained from a woman over 75 in good health.

CDR3 residues: CASAQAGEDEKLFF. The DNA for the CDR3 is TGCGCCAGCGCTCAGGCGGGGGAGGATGAAAAACTGTTTTTT. The rearrangement uses TRBV4-3 and TRBJ1-4; possibly TRBD1 for D (5 bases). Germline CDR1 and CDR2: LGHNA and YSLEER. The CDR3 totals 14 residues. V lost 8 bases to trimming and J lost 6 bases, with 16 bases between them.